The 22 T cell receptor beta chains below all came from one sample that was sequenced in a study of blood T cell repertoires in COVID-19. Produced via immunoSEQ multiplex PCR; TCRdb's table is partial and in-frame only. The sample contains around 99,000 clones, around 78% of which appear only once. Material: peripheral blood. These receptors all stem from a woman aged 60-70 years with acute or convalescent COVID-19.

V gene TRBV5-1 combines with J gene TRBJ2-6; possible D gene TRBD1, 5 bases. Trimming stripped 1 base from V and 1 base from J, with 18 bases between. The length of the CDR3 is 19 residues. The germline gives CDR1 SGHRS, CDR2 YFSETQ. The CDR3 DNA reads as TGCGCCAGCAGCTTGAGCTCAGGGAATTTGGTATCTGGGGCCAACGTCCTGACTTTC. Protein: CASSLSSGNLVSGANVLTF.

This clone was recorded only once. The chain has TRBV9 and TRBJ2-7; perhaps TRBD1 as D (6 bases). Germline V gene lookup returns CDR1 SGDLS and CDR2 YYNGEE. Trimming took off 4 bases at V and 6 bases at J, with 14 bases between the two ends. The CDR3 has 13 residues. The chain's CDR3 is CASSSQGLREQYF. The CDR3 nucleotides are TGTGCCAGCAGCTCCCAGGGGCTACGCGAGCAGTACTTC.

The chain employs TRBV9 and TRBJ2-1; 8 bases are shared with TRBD2. Trimming took 2 bases from V and 1 from J; bases not matched to a gene: 11. The V gene's germline CDR1 is SGDLS and CDR2 YYNGEE. This CDR3 contains 18 residues. The CDR3, as DNA: TGTGCCAGCAGCGTTATGGCCATCGGGGGGGCGTCCTACAATGAGCAGTTCTTC. Translated: CASSVMAIGGASYNEQFF.

This chain uses TRBV3-1 (or the pseudogene TRBV3-2) with TRBJ2-5; the match to TRBD2 covers 8 bases. The ends lost 4 bases at V and 4 bases at J; junction bases unmatched: 2. Looked up from germline, CDR1 is LGHDT and CDR2 is YNNKEL (reference sequence). The CDR3 has 13 residues. CDR3 sequence: CASSPREGETQYF. CDR3 bases: TGTGCCAGCAGCCCCCGGGAGGGAGAGACCCAGTACTTC.

The chain recombines TRBV7-9 with TRBJ1-3; 7 bases align to TRBD1. There are 14 residues in the CDR3. Germline V gene lookup returns CDR1 SEHNR and CDR2 FQNEAQ (reference sequence). The ends lost 7 bases at V and 3 bases at J; junction bases unmatched: 6. The CDR3 protein is CASTTTGSGNTIYF. DNA for the CDR3: TGTGCCAGCACCACGACAGGGAGTGGAAACACCATATATTTT.

This clone was recorded a few times. The V gene is TRBV18, the J gene TRBJ1-2, with 7 bases identical to TRBD1. V shed 2 bases and J 5 bases; nucleotides not matched to a gene: 5. Germline values: CDR1 KGHSH, CDR2 LQKENI. The CDR3 loop spans 14 amino acids. The CDR3 nucleotides read TGTGCCAGCTCACCAAGGGGACAGCCGTATGGCTACACCTTC. Translation: CASSPRGQPYGYTF.

The J gene is TRBJ1-1, the V gene TRBV3-1 (or the pseudogene TRBV3-2), with D possibly being TRBD1 (6 bases). Trimming took off 2 bases at V and 5 bases at J, with 18 bases between the two ends. From germline, CDR1 is LGHDT and CDR2 YNNKEL (reference sequence). This CDR3 contains 16 residues. CDR3 amino acids: CASSQSLTGIGTEAFF. The CDR3 DNA reads TGTGCCAGCAGCCAATCTCTTACAGGGATTGGTACTGAAGCTTTCTTT.

This clone was recorded only once. The chain recombines TRBV5-1 with TRBJ1-1; TRBD1 might be the D (5 bases). The germline CDR1 and CDR2 sequences are SGHRS and YFSETQ. The CDR3 consists of 13 residues. Trimming removed 2 bases from V and 5 bases from J, with 10 bases in between. The CDR3 sequence: CASSLTGFTEAFF. CDR3 bases: TGCGCCAGCAGCTTAACAGGTTTTACTGAAGCTTTCTTT.

This rearrangement joins TRBV18 to TRBJ2-1; 9 bases align to TRBD2. Trimming took 2 bases from V and 6 from J; bases not matched to a gene: 2. Germline lookup yields CDR1 KGHSH and CDR2 LQKENI. The CDR3 runs 14 residues. CDR3 sequence: CASSPAGGSNEQFF. CDR3 sequence (DNA): TGTGCCAGCTCACCAGCGGGGGGGTCCAATGAGCAGTTCTTC.

CDR3 DNA sequence: TGTGCCAGCAGCTCTGCGGACAATGAGCAGTTCTTC. Its translation is CASSSADNEQFF. The chain couples TRBV7-2 to TRBJ2-1; no clear D gene. This CDR3 spans 12 amino acids. Germline V gene lookup returns CDR1 SGHTA and CDR2 FQGNSA. V shed 4 bases and J shed 5 bases, with 6 bases lying between them.

This chain uses TRBV6-5 with TRBJ2-1, with 7 bases lining up with TRBD1. Losses at the gene ends were 8 bases for V and 7 bases for J; bases not matched to a gene: 8. Germline CDR1 and CDR2: MNHEY and SVGAGI. The CDR3 spans 13 residues. The chain's CDR3 is CASATGSRNEQFF. CDR3 nucleotide sequence: TGTGCCAGCGCGACAGGGTCGAGGAATGAGCAGTTCTTC.

The V gene is TRBV27, the J gene TRBJ1-6, with 7 bases lining up with TRBD1. This CDR3 is built from 15 residues. Germline V gene data show CDR1 as MNHEY and CDR2 as SMNVEV (reference sequence). Unmatched junction bases numbered 5, after V lost 5 bases and J lost 4 bases. CDR3 DNA: TGTGCCAGCAGTACGGACAGGATTTATAATTCACCCCTCCACTTT. Translation: CASSTDRIYNSPLHF.

This clone was seen a few times. The chain carries TRBV11-2 and TRBJ2-7; D unclear. Trimming removed 8 bases at V and 7 bases at J, with 12 bases between. Per germline, CDR1 SGHAT and CDR2 FQNNGV. This CDR3 is 11 amino acids long. CDR3 DNA sequence: TGTGCCAGCTCCTACACGACAGAGCAGTACTTC. The encoded protein is CASSYTTEQYF.

This chain uses TRBV6-5 with TRBJ1-5, with TRBD1 matching over 9 bases. CDR3 length equals 13 residues. V lost 6 bases, J lost 10 bases, and 7 bases stayed unmatched. Germline-derived CDR1 and CDR2 are MNHEY and SVGAGI. The CDR3 region is CASSPTGGGPQHF. CDR3 nucleotide sequence: TGTGCCAGCAGCCCCACAGGGGGCGGTCCCCAGCATTTT.

The V call is TRBV25-1, the J call TRBJ1-2, with 10 bases aligning to TRBD1. The CDR3 contains 16 residues. Germline loops: CDR1 MGHDK, CDR2 SYGVNS. Trimming took 3 bases from V and 4 from J; bases not matched to a gene: 8. This CDR3 is CASSDAGTGVVYGYTF. The CDR3 bases are TGTGCCAGCAGTGACGCCGGGACAGGGGTGGTCTATGGCTACACCTTC.

The chain employs TRBV5-1 and TRBJ1-2; the D is unclear. The CDR3 runs 13 residues. CDR1 and CDR2 from the germline V gene are SGHRS and YFSETQ. With 4 bases removed from V and 2 bases from J, the gap between germline ends came to 9 bases. The CDR3 DNA reads as TGCGCCAGCAGCGCGGCAACAAACTATGGCTACACCTTC. Protein: CASSAATNYGYTF.

As DNA, the CDR3 is TGTGCCAGCACAAAAATAGGGGGACGGGTATATAATTCACCCCTCCACTTT. Translated, it gives CASTKIGGRVYNSPLHF. J is TRBJ1-6 and V is TRBV27; D possibly corresponds to TRBD1 (6 bases). Looked up from germline, CDR1 is MNHEY and CDR2 is SMNVEV (reference sequence). The CDR3 runs 17 residues. V was cut by 7 bases and J by 4 bases, with 20 bases left in between.

This chain links TRBV23-1 with TRBJ2-7, with 8 bases matching TRBD1. TRBV23-1 is reported as an ORF; its role is uncertain. CDR3 length: 14 residues. V shed 5 bases, J shed 5 bases, and the junction held 8 bases outside the gene matches. CDR3 coding DNA: TGCGCCAGCAGTTCGACAGGGGCAGGCCACGAGCAGTACTTC. Translation gives CASSSTGAGHEQYF.

The V and J genes are TRBV6-4 and TRBJ1-5, with D uncertain. With 0 bases removed from V and 0 bases from J, the gap between germline ends came to 9 bases. CDR1 MRHNA and CDR2 SNTAGT come from the germline V gene. CDR3 length: 16 amino acids. CDR3 DNA: TGTGCCAGCAGTGACTCGCCCGAGGATAGCAATCAGCCCCAGCATTTT. Translating it yields CASSDSPEDSNQPQHF.

The rearrangement joins TRBV28 to TRBJ1-5; 9 bases match TRBD1. With V trimmed by 6 bases and J by 4 bases, 4 bases remained unmatched. From germline, CDR1 is MDHEN and CDR2 SYDVKM. The CDR3 sequence is 14 residues long. The CDR3 sequence is CASSPDRGNQPQHF. The DNA of the CDR3 is TGTGCCAGCAGCCCGGACAGGGGAAATCAGCCCCAGCATTTT.

In nucleotides, the CDR3 is TGTGCCAGCAGTCCCATAGTATCCGGTGAGCAGTTCTTC. Its translation: CASSPIVSGEQFF. This rearrangement joins TRBV6-2 or TRBV6-3 to TRBJ2-1; D is uncertain. CDR3 length equals 13 residues. The V gene lost 5 bases and the J gene lost 9 bases, with 14 bases spanning the gap. Germline V gene lookup returns CDR1 MNHEY and CDR2 SVGEGT.

The rearrangement joins TRBV6-5 to TRBJ2-7, with D unresolved. The length of the CDR3 is 10 residues. Germline lookup yields CDR1 MNHEY and CDR2 SVGAGI. V lost 6 bases and J 6 bases, leaving 6 bases between the germline ends. CDR3 nucleotide sequence: TGTGCCAGCAGATCTGTCGAGCAGTACTTC. Its protein product is CASRSVEQYF.